The 2 T cell receptor beta chains below were found in one sample sequenced in a study of CD8+CD57+ T cells in acquired aplastic anemia. Genomic DNA templated the TCR beta VDJ and CDR3 profiling. TCRdb independently ran MiXCR on the reads; one entry per CDR3 protein. The table lists some 68,000 distinct CDR3 sequences, almost 55% of them singletons, with about 8.9% in the top ten. The sequencing input was sorted CD4+, CD8+, or CD8+CD57+ T cells (not recorded which) from PBMCs. The receptors stem from a human donor in good health, serving as a control.

The chain carries TRBV5-5 and TRBJ1-2; 9 bases align to TRBD1. Germline assignment: CDR1 SGHKS and CDR2 YYEKEE (reference sequence). Trimming removed 0 bases from V and 3 bases from J; junction bases left unmatched: 6. The CDR3 length is 16 residues. This CDR3 reads CASSLGPGQGYYGYTF. The CDR3 coding sequence is TGTGCCAGCAGCTTGGGACCGGGACAGGGATACTATGGCTACACCTTC.

The chain uses TRBV27 and TRBJ1-1; D is uncertain. Germline CDR1 is MNHEY and CDR2 is SMNVEV (reference sequence). Trimming pared 2 bases from V and 5 bases from J, leaving 15 bases between. This CDR3 is 15 amino acids long. CDR3 protein: CASSLTGSWGTEAFF. CDR3 sequence (DNA): TGTGCCAGCAGTTTAACTGGTTCGTGGGGTACTGAAGCTTTCTTT.